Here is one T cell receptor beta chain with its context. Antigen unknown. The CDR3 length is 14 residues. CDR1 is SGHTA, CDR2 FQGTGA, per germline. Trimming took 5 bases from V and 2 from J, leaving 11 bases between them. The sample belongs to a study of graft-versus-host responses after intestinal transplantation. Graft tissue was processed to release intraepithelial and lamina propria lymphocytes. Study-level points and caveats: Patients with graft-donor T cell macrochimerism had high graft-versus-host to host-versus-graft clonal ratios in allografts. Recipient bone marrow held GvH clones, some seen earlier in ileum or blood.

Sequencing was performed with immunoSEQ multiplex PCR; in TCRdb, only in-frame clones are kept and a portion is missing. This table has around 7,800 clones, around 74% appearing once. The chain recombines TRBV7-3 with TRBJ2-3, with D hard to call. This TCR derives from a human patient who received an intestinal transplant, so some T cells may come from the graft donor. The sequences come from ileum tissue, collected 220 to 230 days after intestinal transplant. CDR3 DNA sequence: TGTGCCAGCAGCAGAGGCGGCGTCACAGATACGCAGTATTTT. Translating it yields CASSRGGVTDTQYF.